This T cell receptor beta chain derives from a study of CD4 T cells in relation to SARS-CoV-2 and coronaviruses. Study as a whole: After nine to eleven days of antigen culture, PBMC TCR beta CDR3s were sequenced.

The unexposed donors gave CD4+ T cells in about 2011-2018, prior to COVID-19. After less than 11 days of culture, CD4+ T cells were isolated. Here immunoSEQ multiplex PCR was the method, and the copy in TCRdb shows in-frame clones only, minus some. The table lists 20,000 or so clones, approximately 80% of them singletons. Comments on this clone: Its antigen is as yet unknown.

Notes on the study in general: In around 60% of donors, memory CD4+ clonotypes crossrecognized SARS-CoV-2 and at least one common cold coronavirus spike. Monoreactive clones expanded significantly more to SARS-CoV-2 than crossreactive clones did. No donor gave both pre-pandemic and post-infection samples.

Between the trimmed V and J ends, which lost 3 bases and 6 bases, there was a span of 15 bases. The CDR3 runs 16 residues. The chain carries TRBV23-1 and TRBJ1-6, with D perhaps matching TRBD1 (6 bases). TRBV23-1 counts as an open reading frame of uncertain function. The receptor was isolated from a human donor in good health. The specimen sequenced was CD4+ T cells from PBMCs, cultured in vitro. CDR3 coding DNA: TGCGCCAGCAGTCATCGGGGGCGCAAGATTAATTCACCCCTCCACTTT. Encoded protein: CASSHRGRKINSPLHF.